The 32 T cell receptor beta chains below come from one sample, sequenced in a study of shared clonotypes between healthy human individuals. This table comes from immunoSEQ multiplex PCR, and its TCRdb copy is limited to in-frame clones, with some not included. The table lists roughly 700,000 clones, about 90% of them singletons. The sequencing input was memory CD8+ T cells from PBMCs. Stated subset: CD45RO+ cells pooled with CCR7-negative TemRA cells. Source of these receptors: a man younger than 35 in good health. Some clones in this sample may be carry-over from other donors' samples.

The chain recombines TRBV2 with TRBJ1-1; D may be TRBD1 (5 bases). CDR3 length equals 14 residues. CDR1 and CDR2 from the germline V gene are SNHLY and FYNNEI. V was trimmed by 3 bases and J by 5 bases, leaving 13 bases between them. CDR3 amino acids: CASSDQPRGTEAFF. The CDR3 DNA sequence: TGTGCCAGCAGTGACCAACCGAGGGGAACTGAAGCTTTCTTT.

The J gene is TRBJ2-5, the V gene TRBV7-9; 7 nucleotides align to TRBD1. V was clipped by 6 bases and J by 5 bases; unmatched bases: 6. The CDR3 totals 13 residues. The V gene's germline CDR1 is SEHNR and CDR2 FQNEAQ (reference sequence). This chain's CDR3 is CASRTGLQETQYF. DNA for the CDR3: TGTGCCAGCAGGACAGGGCTCCAGGAGACCCAGTACTTC.

This chain uses TRBV11-3 with TRBJ1-6, with D uncertain. The CDR3 loop spans 14 amino acids. Looked up from germline, CDR1 is SGHNT and CDR2 is YENEEA. V lost 11 bases and J 9 bases, leaving 20 bases between the germline ends. CDR3 sequence: CAARPGSWGSPLHF. The CDR3 DNA is TGTGCCGCGCGACCAGGCTCCTGGGGTTCACCCCTCCACTTT.

The rearrangement joins TRBV28 to TRBJ2-5; possibly TRBD1 or TRBD2 for D (5 bases each). The end of the DNA fits TRBJ2-7 better, so the J call may be wrong. Germline CDR1 MDHEN, CDR2 SYDVKM. The CDR3 contains 15 residues. In DNA, the CDR3 is TGTGCCAGCAGTTTGCCCTCAGTGGGGGTCGGCGAGCAGTACTTC. Translated: CASSLPSVGVGEQYF.

The rearrangement links TRBV29-1 to TRBJ1-1; D is unresolved. With 3 bases removed from V and 0 bases from J, the gap between germline ends came to 8 bases. The V gene's germline CDR1 is SQVTM and CDR2 ANQGSEA. This CDR3 contains 13 residues. The CDR3 protein is CSVDRALNTEAFF. Written as DNA, the CDR3 is TGCAGCGTTGATCGGGCCCTGAACACTGAAGCTTTCTTT.

The genes are TRBV28 and TRBJ2-7; TRBD2 agrees at 7 bases. Unmatched junction bases numbered 11, after V lost 6 bases and J lost 3 bases. The CDR3 is 15 residues long. The germline gives CDR1 MDHEN, CDR2 SYDVKM. CDR3 loop: CASSRPLGGNYEQYF. The CDR3 bases are TGTGCCAGCAGCCGACCCCTGGGAGGGAACTACGAGCAGTACTTC.

In DNA, the CDR3 is TGTGCCAGCAGCCTCCTCAAGGGTCAGGGCCACGAGCAGTACTTC. Protein: CASSLLKGQGHEQYF. The V and J genes are TRBV7-9 and TRBJ2-7, with a weak D call TRBD1 (5 bases). The CDR3 extends over 15 amino acids. Looked up from germline, CDR1 is SEHNR and CDR2 is FQNEAQ (reference sequence). Trimming cost V 5 bases and J 5 bases, with 19 bases left between them.

The chain is built from TRBV25-1 and TRBJ2-1; 9 bases agree with TRBD2. The V segment lost 3 bases and the J segment 9 bases; nucleotides outside the gene matches: 9. The CDR3 has 15 residues. CDR1 is MGHDK and CDR2 is SYGVNS in the germline V gene. The CDR3 sequence is CASSDRGRALGEQFF. The DNA of the CDR3 is TGTGCCAGCAGTGATCGCGGGAGGGCCTTAGGTGAGCAGTTCTTC.

The chain combines TRBV28 with TRBJ1-5; 7 bases map to TRBD1. The V gene's germline CDR1 is MDHEN and CDR2 SYDVKM. The V and J ends lost 1 base and 0 bases, in that order; junction bases with no gene match: 6. This CDR3 spans 17 amino acids. The CDR3 loop reads CASSLFRQGDSNQPQHF. CDR3 nucleotides: TGTGCCAGCAGTTTATTTCGACAGGGAGATAGCAATCAGCCCCAGCATTTT.

The chain is built from TRBV27 and TRBJ2-7; perhaps TRBD2 as D (5 bases). There are 12 residues in the CDR3. In germline, CDR1 is MNHEY, CDR2 SMNVEV (reference sequence). V was shortened by 5 bases and J by 5 bases, with 10 bases between the two germline ends. The CDR3 sequence: CASSPLGNEQYF. The CDR3 DNA sequence: TGTGCCAGCAGTCCCCTCGGGAACGAGCAGTACTTC.

This clone was detected once. The rearrangement joins TRBV7-9 to TRBJ2-1; D gene ambiguous. Germline V gene sequence: CDR1 SEHNR, CDR2 FQNEAQ (reference sequence). The CDR3 is 15 residues long. The germline V and J ends were trimmed by 1 base and 2 bases, with 9 bases remaining between them. In nucleotides, the CDR3 is TGTGCCAGCAGCTTAGGGCAGGTACCCTACAATGAGCAGTTCTTC. Its translation is CASSLGQVPYNEQFF. The variable domain in full, completed from reference TRBV7-9 and TRBJ2-1, reads DTGVSQNPRHKITKRGQNVTFRCDPISEHNRLYWYRQTLGQGPEFLTYFQNEAQLEKSRLLSDRFSAERPKGSFSTLEIQRTEQGDSAMYLCASSLGQVPYNEQFFGPGTRLTVL.

This chain joins TRBV6-6 and TRBJ2-1; TRBD1 is a possible D gene (6 bases). The CDR3 covers 13 residues. Germline CDR1 is MNHNY and CDR2 is SVGAGI (reference sequence). V was shortened by 4 bases and J by 9 bases, with 13 bases between the two germline ends. The CDR3, as DNA: TGTGCCAGCAGTTTACAGGGTTTAAGTGAGCAGTTCTTC. This gives the protein CASSLQGLSEQFF.

This rearrangement joins TRBV29-1 to TRBJ2-1; D is possibly TRBD2 (6 bases). CDR1 is SQVTM and CDR2 is ANQGSEA in the germline V gene. The CDR3 contains 17 residues. The V end lost 1 base, the J end lost 6 bases, and 22 bases lay between the germline ends. CDR3 residues: CSVEARGRPAGPNEQFF. The CDR3 DNA follows: TGCAGCGTTGAAGCTAGGGGACGGCCGGCGGGGCCCAATGAGCAGTTCTTC.

The CDR3 DNA reads TGCGCCAGCAGCGGGGAGTCGAACACTGAAGCTTTCTTT. The encoded protein is CASSGESNTEAFF. The chain is built from TRBV4-1 and TRBJ1-1; D not certain. Germline CDR1 reads MGHRA; CDR2 reads YSYEKL. The CDR3 loop spans 13 amino acids. V lost 5 bases and J 1 base, leaving 8 bases between the germline ends.

This chain links TRBV2 with TRBJ1-5; D remains ambiguous. V was cut by 6 bases and J by 0 bases, with 12 bases left in between. Germline loops: CDR1 SNHLY, CDR2 FYNNEI. The CDR3 extends over 15 amino acids. CDR3 DNA sequence: TGTGCCAGCAGGGGCGTACATTATAGCAATCAGCCCCAGCATTTT. It is translated as CASRGVHYSNQPQHF.

The chain employs TRBV28 and TRBJ1-1, with 8 bases fitting TRBD1. Germline CDR1 and CDR2: MDHEN and SYDVKM. The CDR3 loop spans 15 amino acids. J gave up 4 bases and V 3 bases, and 7 bases lay outside the gene matches. CDR3 in DNA: TGTGCCAGCAGTTTGGCGAACAGGGGGGGCACTGAAGCTTTCTTT. Translated, it gives CASSLANRGGTEAFF.

In its sample, this clone was seen once. Other DNA sequences from this sample encode an identical CDR3 as well. The rearrangement joins TRBV28 to TRBJ2-1, with a possible D match to TRBD2 (6 bases). In germline, CDR1 is MDHEN, CDR2 SYDVKM. The CDR3 has 14 residues. Trimming shortened V by 6 bases and J by 0 bases, and 9 bases separated the two germline ends. Here the CDR3 reads CASSRGSSYNEQFF. The CDR3 nucleotides read TGTGCCAGCAGCCGGGGGAGCTCCTACAATGAGCAGTTCTTC.

The chain uses TRBV9 and TRBJ2-1; possible D gene TRBD2, 6 bases. CDR1 and CDR2 (germline): SGDLS, YYNGEE. V was clipped by 4 bases and J by 10 bases, with 15 bases between them. CDR3 length: 13 amino acids. Here the CDR3 DNA reads TGTGCCAGCAGCCCCCCCCGAGGGAGGGAGCAGTTCTTC. Its translation: CASSPPRGREQFF.

CDR3 amino acids: CASGYSYEQYF. For the CDR3, the DNA is TGTGCCAGCGGATACTCCTACGAGCAGTACTTC. The rearrangement links TRBV6-5 to TRBJ2-7; no clear D. The CDR3 spans 11 residues. Germline CDR1 MNHEY, CDR2 SVGAGI. V was cut by 8 bases and J by 0 bases, with 5 bases left in between.

The chain carries TRBV27 and TRBJ1-5, with D maybe TRBD1 (6 bases). The length of the CDR3 is 14 residues. Germline V lookup: CDR1 MNHEY, CDR2 SMNVEV (reference sequence). V was shortened by 6 bases and J by 7 bases, with 16 bases between the two germline ends. The CDR3 nucleotides read TGTGCCAGCAGGGAAACAGGGATACGGCAGCCCCAGCATTTT. This sequence encodes CASRETGIRQPQHF.

This clone came up once. As DNA, the CDR3 is TGTGCCAGCATCCTAATGGGGGGCACTGAAGCTTTCTTT. Its protein product is CASILMGGTEAFF. The rearrangement uses TRBV27 and TRBJ1-1, with D maybe TRBD1 (5 bases). The CDR3 consists of 13 residues. Trimming removed 7 bases at V and 4 bases at J, with 13 bases between. Germline V CDR1 and CDR2: MNHEY, SMNVEV (reference sequence).

The chain couples TRBV6-5 to TRBJ2-2; no definite D call. The V gene lost 0 bases and the J gene lost 6 bases, with 8 bases spanning the gap. CDR1 and CDR2 (germline): MNHEY, SVGAGI. There are 14 residues in the CDR3. The CDR3 region is CASSYSSRAGELFF. The CDR3 DNA reads as TGTGCCAGCAGTTACTCGTCCCGGGCCGGGGAGCTGTTTTTT.

The chain employs TRBV5-1 and TRBJ2-1; TRBD2 matches 15 bases. With 4 bases clipped from V and 8 bases from J, the junction kept 7 bases outside the gene matches. CDR1 SGHRS and CDR2 YFSETQ come from the germline V gene. This CDR3 has 16 amino acids. The CDR3 protein is CASSVWTSGRVYEQFF. The CDR3 coding sequence is TGCGCCAGCAGCGTTTGGACTAGCGGGAGGGTTTATGAGCAGTTCTTC.

The rearrangement joins TRBV25-1 to TRBJ1-2; 12 nucleotides align to TRBD1. Germline V gives CDR1 MGHDK, CDR2 SYGVNS. The CDR3 spans 16 residues. Losses at the gene ends were 4 bases for V and 6 bases for J; bases not matched to a gene: 9. CDR3 region: CASSAHRGTGGDGYTF. The CDR3 DNA sequence: TGTGCCAGCAGTGCCCATAGGGGGACAGGGGGCGATGGCTACACCTTC.

The count of this clone is one. The genes are TRBV7-8 and TRBJ2-4; D perhaps matches TRBD2 (7 bases). With 5 bases removed from V and 8 bases from J, the gap between germline ends came to 16 bases. CDR1 and CDR2 (germline): SGHVS, FQNEAQ. The CDR3 spans 14 residues. Here the CDR3 reads CASSQGGGSDIQYF. The CDR3 DNA is TGTGCCAGCAGCCAAGGGGGGGGAAGCGACATTCAGTACTTC.

The chain combines TRBV5-4 with TRBJ2-7, with D unclear. CDR1 is SGHNT and CDR2 is YYREEE in the germline V gene (reference sequence). V was shortened by 3 bases and J by 6 bases, with 13 bases between the two germline ends. CDR3 length: 13 amino acids. CDR3 residues: CASSYTYSGEQYF. CDR3 sequence (DNA): TGTGCCAGCAGCTATACCTACTCTGGCGAGCAGTACTTC.

V is TRBV30 and J is TRBJ2-2; no clear D. The germline V gene encodes CDR1 GTSNPN and CDR2 SVGIG (reference sequence). CDR3 size: 16 residues. V lost 5 bases and J 4 bases, leaving 20 bases between the germline ends. Here the CDR3 DNA reads TGTGCCTGGGAACGTCGAGGACCCCCTTTCACCGGGGAGCTGTTTTTT. It specifies CAWERRGPPFTGELFF.

J is TRBJ2-1 and V is TRBV27; 8 nucleotides match TRBD1. This CDR3 spans 15 amino acids. CDR1 and CDR2 from the germline V gene are MNHEY and SMNVEV (reference sequence). The ends lost 3 bases at V and 4 bases at J; junction bases unmatched: 5. The CDR3 loop is CASSFAGGGYNEQFF. In DNA form, the CDR3 reads TGTGCCAGCAGTTTTGCAGGGGGCGGGTACAATGAGCAGTTCTTC.

This clone was recorded a few times. The CDR3 protein is CASSLVRTGGGETQYF. The CDR3 nucleotides read TGTGCCAGCAGCTTAGTTAGGACAGGGGGAGGCGAGACCCAGTACTTC. The rearrangement joins TRBV11-2 to TRBJ2-5; 10 bases align to TRBD1. The trim removed 1 base at V and 5 bases at J, leaving 7 bases unmatched. This CDR3 comprises 16 residues. Germline assignment: CDR1 SGHAT and CDR2 FQNNGV.

V and J are TRBV11-3 and TRBJ2-3, with 10 bases fitting TRBD2. V lost 5 bases to trimming and J lost 0 bases; unmatched junction nucleotides: 2. The CDR3 loop spans 15 amino acids. The germline gives CDR1 SGHNT, CDR2 YENEEA. The CDR3 loop reads CASSLTSGSTDTQYF. For the CDR3, the DNA is TGTGCCAGCAGCCTGACTAGCGGGAGCACAGATACGCAGTATTTT.

J is TRBJ2-2 and V is TRBV29-1, with a weak D call TRBD2 (7 bases). Trimming removed 7 bases at V and 0 bases at J, with 15 bases between. The CDR3 is 15 amino acids. The germline CDR1 and CDR2 sequences are SQVTM and ANQGSEA. CDR3 sequence reads: CSGSGDISNTGELFF. The CDR3 region has the DNA TGCAGCGGGAGCGGGGACATCTCGAACACCGGGGAGCTGTTTTTT.

The chain joins TRBV2 to TRBJ2-7; D gene unclear. Deletions cut 5 bases from V and 5 bases from J, with 13 bases between. There are 13 residues in the CDR3. The germline V gene has CDR1 SNHLY and CDR2 FYNNEI. The CDR3 region has the DNA TGTGCCAGCAGTCGCTCGGTAGGCCACGAGCAGTACTTC. Translation: CASSRSVGHEQYF.